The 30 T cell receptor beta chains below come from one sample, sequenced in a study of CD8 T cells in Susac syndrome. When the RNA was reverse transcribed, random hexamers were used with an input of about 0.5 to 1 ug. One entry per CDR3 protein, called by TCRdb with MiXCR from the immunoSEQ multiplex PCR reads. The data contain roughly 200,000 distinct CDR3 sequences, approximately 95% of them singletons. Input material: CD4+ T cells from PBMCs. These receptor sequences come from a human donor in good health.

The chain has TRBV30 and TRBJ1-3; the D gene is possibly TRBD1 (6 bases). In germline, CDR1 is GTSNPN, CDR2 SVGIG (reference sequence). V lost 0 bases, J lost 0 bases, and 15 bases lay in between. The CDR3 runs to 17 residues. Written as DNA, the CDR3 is TGTGCCTGGAGTGTACGTCAGGGGACTTTCTCTGGAAACACCATATATTTT. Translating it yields CAWSVRQGTFSGNTIYF.

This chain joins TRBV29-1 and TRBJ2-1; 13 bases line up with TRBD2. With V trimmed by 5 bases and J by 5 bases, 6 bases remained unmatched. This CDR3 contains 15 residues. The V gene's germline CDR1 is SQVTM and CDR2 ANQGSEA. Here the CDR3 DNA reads TGCAGCGTTCAGACCGGGACTAGCGGGAACAATGAGCAGTTCTTC. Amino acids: CSVQTGTSGNNEQFF.

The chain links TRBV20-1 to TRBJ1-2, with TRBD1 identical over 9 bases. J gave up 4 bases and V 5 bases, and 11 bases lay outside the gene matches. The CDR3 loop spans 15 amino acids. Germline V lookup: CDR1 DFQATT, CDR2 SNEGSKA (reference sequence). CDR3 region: CSAPMVGTGSYGYTF. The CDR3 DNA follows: TGCAGTGCTCCTATGGTGGGGACAGGGTCCTATGGCTACACCTTC.

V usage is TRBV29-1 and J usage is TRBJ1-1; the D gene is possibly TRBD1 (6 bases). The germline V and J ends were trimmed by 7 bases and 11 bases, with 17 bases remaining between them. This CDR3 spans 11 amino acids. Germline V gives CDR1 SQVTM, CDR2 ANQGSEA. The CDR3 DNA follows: TGCAGCGGGTATCTGGGGGGGCAGGCTTTCTTT. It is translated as CSGYLGGQAFF.

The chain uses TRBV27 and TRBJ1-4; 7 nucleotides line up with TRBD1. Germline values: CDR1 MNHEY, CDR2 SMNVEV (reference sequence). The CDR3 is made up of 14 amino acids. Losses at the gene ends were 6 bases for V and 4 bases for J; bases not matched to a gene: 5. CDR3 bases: TGTGCCAGCAGGAAGACAGGGAATAATGAAAAACTGTTTTTT. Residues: CASRKTGNNEKLFF.

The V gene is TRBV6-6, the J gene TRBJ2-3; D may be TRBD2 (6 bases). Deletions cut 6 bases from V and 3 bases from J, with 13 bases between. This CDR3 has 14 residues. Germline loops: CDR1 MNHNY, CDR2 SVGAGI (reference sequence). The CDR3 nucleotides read TGTGCCAGCAGCCCTCCGAGCGGGACAGATACGCAGTATTTT. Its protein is CASSPPSGTDTQYF.

The CDR3 spells CASSHGTTYGYTF. CDR3 bases: TGTGCCAGCAGCCACGGGACAACCTATGGCTACACCTTC. The chain combines TRBV14 with TRBJ1-2; weak D call: TRBD1 (6 bases). Germline V gene lookup returns CDR1 SGHDN and CDR2 FVKESK. V was pared by 3 bases and J by 4 bases, with 9 bases between. CDR3 size: 13 residues.

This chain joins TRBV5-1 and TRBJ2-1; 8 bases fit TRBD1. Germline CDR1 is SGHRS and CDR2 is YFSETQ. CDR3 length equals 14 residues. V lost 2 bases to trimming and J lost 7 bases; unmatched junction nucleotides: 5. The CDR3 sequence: CASSFGDRFNEQFF. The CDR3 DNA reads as TGCGCCAGCAGCTTTGGGGACAGGTTTAATGAGCAGTTCTTC.

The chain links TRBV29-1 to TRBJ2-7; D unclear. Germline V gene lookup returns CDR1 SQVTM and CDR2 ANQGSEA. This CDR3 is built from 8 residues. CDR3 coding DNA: TGCAGCGTTGAAGATCTAGGCGTC. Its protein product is CSVEDLGV.

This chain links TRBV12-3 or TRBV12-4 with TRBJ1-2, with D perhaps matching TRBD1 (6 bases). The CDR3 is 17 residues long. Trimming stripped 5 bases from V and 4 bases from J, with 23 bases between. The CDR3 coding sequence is TGTGCCAGCAGTCCTGGGGGCGCTCAAAAGTTTAGCTATGGCTACACCTTC. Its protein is CASSPGGAQKFSYGYTF.

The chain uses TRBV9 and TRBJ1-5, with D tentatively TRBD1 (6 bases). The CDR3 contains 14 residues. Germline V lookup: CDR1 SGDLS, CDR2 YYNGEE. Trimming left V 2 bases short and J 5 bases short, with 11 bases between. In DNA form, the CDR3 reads TGTGCCAGCAGCGTCCACGGGGGCGATCAGCCCCAGCATTTT. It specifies CASSVHGGDQPQHF.

The CDR3 protein is CASSLTPSGGRETQYF. In nucleotides, the CDR3 is TGTGCCAGCAGCTTAACCCCATCCGGGGGAAGAGAGACCCAGTACTTC. The rearrangement uses TRBV11-2 and TRBJ2-5, with D perhaps TRBD2 (6 bases). Trimming shortened V by 2 bases and J by 4 bases, and 17 bases separated the two germline ends. The CDR3 covers 16 residues. The V gene's germline CDR1 is SGHAT and CDR2 FQNNGV. The complete variable domain, with remaining parts taken from reference TRBV11-2 and TRBJ2-5, reads EAGVAQSPRYKIIEKRQSVAFWCNPISGHATLYWYQQILGQGPKLLIQFQNNGVVDDSQLPKDRFSAERLKGVDSTLKIQPAKLEDSAVYLCASSLTPSGGRETQYFGPGTRLLVL.

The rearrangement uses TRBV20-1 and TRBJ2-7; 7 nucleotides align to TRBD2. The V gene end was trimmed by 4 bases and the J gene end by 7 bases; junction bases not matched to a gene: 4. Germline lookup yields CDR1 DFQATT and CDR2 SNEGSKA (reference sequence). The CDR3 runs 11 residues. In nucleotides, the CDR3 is TGCAGTGCTACCAGGGAGGGGGAGCAGTACTTC. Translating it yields CSATREGEQYF.

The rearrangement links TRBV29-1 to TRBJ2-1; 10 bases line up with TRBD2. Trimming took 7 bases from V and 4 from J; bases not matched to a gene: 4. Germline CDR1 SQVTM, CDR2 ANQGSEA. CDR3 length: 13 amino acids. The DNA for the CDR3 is TGCAGCGGATCTAGCGGGAGATACAATGAGCAGTTCTTC. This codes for CSGSSGRYNEQFF.

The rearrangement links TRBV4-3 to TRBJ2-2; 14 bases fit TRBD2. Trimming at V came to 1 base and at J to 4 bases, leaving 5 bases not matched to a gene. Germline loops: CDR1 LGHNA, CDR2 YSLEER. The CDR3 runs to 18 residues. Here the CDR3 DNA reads TGCGCCAGCAGCCAAGGACTAGCGGGGGGGCCTGGCACCGGGGAGCTGTTTTTT. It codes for CASSQGLAGGPGTGELFF.

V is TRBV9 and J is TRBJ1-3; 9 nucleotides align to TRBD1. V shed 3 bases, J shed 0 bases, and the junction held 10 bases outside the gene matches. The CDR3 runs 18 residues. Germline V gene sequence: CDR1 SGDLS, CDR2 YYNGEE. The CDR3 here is CASSEGQGIMRSGNTIYF. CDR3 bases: TGTGCCAGCAGCGAAGGACAGGGGATAATGCGCTCTGGAAACACCATATATTTT.

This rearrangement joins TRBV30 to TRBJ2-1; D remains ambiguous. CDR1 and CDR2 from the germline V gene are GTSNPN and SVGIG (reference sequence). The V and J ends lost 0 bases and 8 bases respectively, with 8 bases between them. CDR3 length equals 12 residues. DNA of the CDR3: TGTGCCTGGAGTGTCCGAGTTGATGAGCAGTTCTTC. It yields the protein CAWSVRVDEQFF.

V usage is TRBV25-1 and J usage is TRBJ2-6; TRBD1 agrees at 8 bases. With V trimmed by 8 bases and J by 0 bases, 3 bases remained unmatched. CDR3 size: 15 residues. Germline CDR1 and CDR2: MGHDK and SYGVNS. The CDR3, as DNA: TGTGCCAGCGGGACAGGTAGCTCTGGGGCCAACGTCCTGACTTTC. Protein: CASGTGSSGANVLTF.

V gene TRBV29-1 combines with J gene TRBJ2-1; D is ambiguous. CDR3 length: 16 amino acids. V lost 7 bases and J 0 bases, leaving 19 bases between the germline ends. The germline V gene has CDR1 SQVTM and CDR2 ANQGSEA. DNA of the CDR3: TGCAGCGCCCTTGATCCGGGCCCCAGCTCCTACAATGAGCAGTTCTTC. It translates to CSALDPGPSSYNEQFF.

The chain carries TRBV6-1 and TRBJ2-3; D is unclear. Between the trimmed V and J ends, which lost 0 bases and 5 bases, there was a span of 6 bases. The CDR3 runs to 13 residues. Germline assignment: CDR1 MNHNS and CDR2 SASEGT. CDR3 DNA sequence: TGTGCCAGCAGTGAAGCACGGGTAGATACGCAGTATTTT. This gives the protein CASSEARVDTQYF.

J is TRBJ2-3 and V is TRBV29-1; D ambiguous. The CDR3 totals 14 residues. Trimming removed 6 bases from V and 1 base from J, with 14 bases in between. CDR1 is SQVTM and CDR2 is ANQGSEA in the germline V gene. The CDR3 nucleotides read TGCAGCGTCCGACTTGCGACGGGCACAGATACGCAGTATTTT. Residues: CSVRLATGTDTQYF.

CDR3: CSARGLGAGGETQYF. The CDR3 coding sequence is TGCAGTGCTAGAGGACTTGGGGCAGGGGGAGAGACCCAGTACTTC. The V call is TRBV20-1, the J call TRBJ2-5; 7 nucleotides agree with TRBD1. Germline CDR1 reads DFQATT; CDR2 reads SNEGSKA (reference sequence). The V gene end was trimmed by 1 base and the J gene end by 4 bases; junction bases not matched to a gene: 9. The CDR3 is made up of 15 amino acids.

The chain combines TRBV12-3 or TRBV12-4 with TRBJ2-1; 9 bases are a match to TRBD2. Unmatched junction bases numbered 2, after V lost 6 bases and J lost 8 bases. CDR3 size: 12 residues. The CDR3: CASRLAGDEQFF. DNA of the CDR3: TGTGCCAGCAGACTAGCGGGCGATGAGCAGTTCTTC.

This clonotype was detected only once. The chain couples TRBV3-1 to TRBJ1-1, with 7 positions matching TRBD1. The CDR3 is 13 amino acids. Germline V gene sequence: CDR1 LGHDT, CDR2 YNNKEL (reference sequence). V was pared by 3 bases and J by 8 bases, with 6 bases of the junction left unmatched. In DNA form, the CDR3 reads TGTGCCAGCAGCCACTCCAGACAGGGCGAAGCTTTCTTT. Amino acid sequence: CASSHSRQGEAFF.

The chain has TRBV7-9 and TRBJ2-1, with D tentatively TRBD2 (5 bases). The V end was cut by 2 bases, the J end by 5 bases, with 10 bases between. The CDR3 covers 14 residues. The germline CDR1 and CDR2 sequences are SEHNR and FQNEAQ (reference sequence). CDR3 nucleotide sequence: TGTGCCAGCAGCTTAACACTAGGTCACAATGAGCAGTTCTTC. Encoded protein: CASSLTLGHNEQFF.

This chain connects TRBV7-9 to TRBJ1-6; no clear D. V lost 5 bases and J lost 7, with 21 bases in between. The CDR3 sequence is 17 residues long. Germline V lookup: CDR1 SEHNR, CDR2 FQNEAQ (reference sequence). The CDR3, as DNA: TGTGCCAGCAGCGGGAGGAGCCGGACGGATGGGAATTCACCCCTCCACTTT. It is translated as CASSGRSRTDGNSPLHF.

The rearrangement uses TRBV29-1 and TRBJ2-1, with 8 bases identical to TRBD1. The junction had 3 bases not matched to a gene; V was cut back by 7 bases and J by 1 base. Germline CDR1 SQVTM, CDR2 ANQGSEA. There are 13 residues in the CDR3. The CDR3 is CSGQGASYNEQFF. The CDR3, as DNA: TGCAGCGGTCAGGGGGCGTCCTACAATGAGCAGTTCTTC.

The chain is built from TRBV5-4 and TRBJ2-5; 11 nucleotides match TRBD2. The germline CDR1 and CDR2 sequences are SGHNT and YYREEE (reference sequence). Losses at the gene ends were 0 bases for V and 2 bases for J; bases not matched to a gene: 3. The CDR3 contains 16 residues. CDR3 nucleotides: TGTGCCAGCAGCTTGGAACTAGCGGGAGCACAAGAGACCCAGTACTTC. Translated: CASSLELAGAQETQYF. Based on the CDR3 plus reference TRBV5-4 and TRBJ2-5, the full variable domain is ETGVTQSPTHLIKTRGQQVTLRCSSQSGHNTVSWYQQALGQGPQFIFQYYREEENGRGNFPPRFSGLQFPNYSSELNVNALELDDSALYLCASSLELAGAQETQYFGPGTRLLVL.

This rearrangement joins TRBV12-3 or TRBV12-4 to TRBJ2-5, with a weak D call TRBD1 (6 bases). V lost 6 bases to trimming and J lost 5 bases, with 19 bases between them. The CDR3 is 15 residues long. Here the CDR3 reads CASSQSRQAGETQYF. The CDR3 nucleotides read TGTGCCAGCAGCCAATCACGACAGGCCGGGGAGACCCAGTACTTC.

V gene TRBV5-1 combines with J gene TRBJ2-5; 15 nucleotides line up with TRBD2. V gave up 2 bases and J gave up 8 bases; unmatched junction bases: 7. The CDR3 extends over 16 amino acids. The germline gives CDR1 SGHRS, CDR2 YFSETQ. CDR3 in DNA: TGCGCCAGCAGCTTCCCGGGGACTAGCGGGAGGAAAACCCAGTACTTC. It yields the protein CASSFPGTSGRKTQYF.